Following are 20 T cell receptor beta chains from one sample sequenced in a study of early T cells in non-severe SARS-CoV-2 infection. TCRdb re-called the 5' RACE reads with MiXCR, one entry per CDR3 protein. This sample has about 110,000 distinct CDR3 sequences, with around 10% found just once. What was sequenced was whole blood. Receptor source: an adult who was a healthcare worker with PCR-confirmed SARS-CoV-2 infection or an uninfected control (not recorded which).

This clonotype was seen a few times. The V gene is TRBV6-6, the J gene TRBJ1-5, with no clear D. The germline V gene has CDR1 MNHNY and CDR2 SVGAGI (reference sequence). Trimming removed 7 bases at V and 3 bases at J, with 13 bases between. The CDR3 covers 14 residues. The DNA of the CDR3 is TGTGCCAGCAAGTTACCCGACAACAATCAGCCCCAGCATTTT. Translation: CASKLPDNNQPQHF.

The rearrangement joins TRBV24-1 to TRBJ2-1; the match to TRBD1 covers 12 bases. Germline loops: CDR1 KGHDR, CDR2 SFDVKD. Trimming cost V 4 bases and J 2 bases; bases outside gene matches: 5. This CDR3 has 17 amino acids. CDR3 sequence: CATSDPGTGGPYNEQFF. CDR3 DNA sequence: TGTGCCACCAGTGACCCCGGGACAGGGGGCCCCTACAATGAGCAGTTCTTC.

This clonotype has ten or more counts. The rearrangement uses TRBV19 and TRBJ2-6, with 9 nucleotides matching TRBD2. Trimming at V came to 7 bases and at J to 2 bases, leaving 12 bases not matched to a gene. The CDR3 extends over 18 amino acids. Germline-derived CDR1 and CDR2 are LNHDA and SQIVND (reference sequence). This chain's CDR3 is CASTSLAGLGPGANVLTF. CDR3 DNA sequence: TGTGCCAGTACCTCACTAGCGGGTCTGGGACCTGGGGCCAACGTCCTGACTTTC.

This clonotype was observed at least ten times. CDR3 DNA sequence: TGTGCCAGCAGCTTAGAGGTCGGCAGCGGGAGGGTCTCTCCAGATACGCAGTATTTT. Translating gives CASSLEVGSGRVSPDTQYF. The chain joins TRBV7-2 to TRBJ2-3; 10 positions agree with TRBD2. The germline V gene encodes CDR1 SGHTA and CDR2 FQGNSA. Trimming took 1 base from V and 4 from J; bases not matched to a gene: 14. This CDR3 is built from 19 residues. The full variable domain, completed using reference TRBV7-2 and TRBJ2-3, is GAGVSQSPSNKVTEKGKDVELRCDPISGHTALYWYRQSLGQGLEFLIYFQGNSAPDKSGLPSDRFSAERTGGSVSTLTIQRTQQEDSAVYLCASSLEVGSGRVSPDTQYFGPGTRLTVL.

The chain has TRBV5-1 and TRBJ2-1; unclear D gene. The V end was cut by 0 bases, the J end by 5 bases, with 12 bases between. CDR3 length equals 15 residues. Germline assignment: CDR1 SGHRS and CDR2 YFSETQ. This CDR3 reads CASSLVRQINNEQFF. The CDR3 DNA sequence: TGCGCCAGCAGCTTGGTACGGCAGATTAACAATGAGCAGTTCTTC.

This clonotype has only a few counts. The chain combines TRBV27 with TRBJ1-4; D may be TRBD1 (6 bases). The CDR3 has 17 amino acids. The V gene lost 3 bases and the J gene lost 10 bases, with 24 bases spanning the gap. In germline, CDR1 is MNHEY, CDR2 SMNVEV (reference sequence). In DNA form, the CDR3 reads TGTGCCAGCAGTTTCTCCGACAGGTCCGGGAACAAGGGAAAACTGTTTTTT. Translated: CASSFSDRSGNKGKLFF.

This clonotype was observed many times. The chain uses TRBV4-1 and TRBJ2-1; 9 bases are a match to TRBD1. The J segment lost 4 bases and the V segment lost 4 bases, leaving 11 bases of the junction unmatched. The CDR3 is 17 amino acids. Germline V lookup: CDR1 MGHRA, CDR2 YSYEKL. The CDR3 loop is CASSPLATGGTYNEQFF. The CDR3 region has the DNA TGCGCCAGCAGCCCTTTAGCTACAGGGGGCACATACAATGAGCAGTTCTTC.

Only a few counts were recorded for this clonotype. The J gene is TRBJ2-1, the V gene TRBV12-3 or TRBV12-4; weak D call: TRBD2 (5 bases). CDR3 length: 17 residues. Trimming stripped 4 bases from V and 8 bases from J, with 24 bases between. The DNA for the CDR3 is TGTGCCAGCAGTTCTCGAGTAGGTCTGGCCGAGAGGGATGAGCAGTTCTTC. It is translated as CASSSRVGLAERDEQFF.

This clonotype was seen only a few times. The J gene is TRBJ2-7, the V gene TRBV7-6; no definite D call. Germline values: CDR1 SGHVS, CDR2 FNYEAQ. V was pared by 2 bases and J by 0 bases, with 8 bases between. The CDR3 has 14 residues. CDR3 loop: CASSLLVTSYEQYF. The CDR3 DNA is TGTGCCAGCAGCTTATTGGTGACCTCCTACGAGCAGTACTTC.

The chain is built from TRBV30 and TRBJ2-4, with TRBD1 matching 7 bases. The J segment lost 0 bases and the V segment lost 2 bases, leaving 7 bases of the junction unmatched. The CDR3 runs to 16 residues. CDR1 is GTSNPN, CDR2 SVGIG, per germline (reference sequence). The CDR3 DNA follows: TGTGCCTGGAGTCTCGGGACAGTTCTAGCCAAAAACATTCAGTACTTC. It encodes CAWSLGTVLAKNIQYF.

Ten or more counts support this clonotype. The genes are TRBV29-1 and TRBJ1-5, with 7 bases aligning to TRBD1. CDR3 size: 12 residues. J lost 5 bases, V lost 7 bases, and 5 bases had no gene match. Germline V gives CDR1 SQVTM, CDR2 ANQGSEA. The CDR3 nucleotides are TGCAGCGCGGGACAGATCGATCAGCCCCAGCATTTT. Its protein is CSAGQIDQPQHF. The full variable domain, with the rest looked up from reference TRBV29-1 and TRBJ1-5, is SAVISQKPSRDICQRGTSLTIQCQVDSQVTMMFWYRQQPGQSLTLIATANQGSEATYESGFVIDKFPISRPNLTFSTLTVSNMSPEDSSIYLCSAGQIDQPQHFGDGTRLSIL.

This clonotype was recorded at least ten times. The CDR3 nucleotides read TGTGCCAGCAGGACCGGGGGCGGGGAGCTGTTTTTT. Its translation is CASRTGGGELFF. V and J are TRBV6-2 or TRBV6-3 and TRBJ2-2, with a possible D match to TRBD2 (6 bases). V was cut by 6 bases and J by 7 bases, with 9 bases left in between. CDR1 MNHEY and CDR2 SVGEGT come from the germline V gene. The CDR3 extends over 12 amino acids.

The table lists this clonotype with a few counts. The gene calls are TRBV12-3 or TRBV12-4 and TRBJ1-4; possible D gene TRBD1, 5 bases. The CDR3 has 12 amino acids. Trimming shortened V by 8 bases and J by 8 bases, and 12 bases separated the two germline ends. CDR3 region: CASLRWGEKLFF. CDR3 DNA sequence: TGTGCCAGCCTGCGGTGGGGCGAAAAACTGTTTTTT.

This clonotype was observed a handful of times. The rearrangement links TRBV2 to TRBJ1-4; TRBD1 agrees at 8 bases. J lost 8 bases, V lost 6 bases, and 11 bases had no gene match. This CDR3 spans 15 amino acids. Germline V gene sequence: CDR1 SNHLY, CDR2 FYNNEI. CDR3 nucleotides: TGTGCCAGCAGCCCCCGGACAGGGAGCGGAGAAAAACTGTTTTTT. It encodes CASSPRTGSGEKLFF.

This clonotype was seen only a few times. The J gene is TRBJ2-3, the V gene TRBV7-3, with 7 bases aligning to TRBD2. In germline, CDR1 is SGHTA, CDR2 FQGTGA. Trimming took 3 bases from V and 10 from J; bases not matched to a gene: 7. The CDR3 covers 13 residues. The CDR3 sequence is CASSLGGKHAQYF. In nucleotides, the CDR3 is TGTGCCAGCAGCTTGGGAGGGAAGCATGCGCAGTATTTT.

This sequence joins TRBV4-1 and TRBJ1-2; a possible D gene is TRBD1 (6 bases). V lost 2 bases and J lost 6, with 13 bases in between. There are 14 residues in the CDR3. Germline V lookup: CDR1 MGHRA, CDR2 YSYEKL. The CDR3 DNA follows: TGCGCCAGCAGCCAAAACAGGGAAACCCATGGCTACACCTTC. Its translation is CASSQNRETHGYTF.

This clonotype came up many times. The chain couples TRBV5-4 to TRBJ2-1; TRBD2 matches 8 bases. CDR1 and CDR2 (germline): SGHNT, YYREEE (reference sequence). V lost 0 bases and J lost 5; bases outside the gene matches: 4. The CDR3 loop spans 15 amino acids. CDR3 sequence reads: CASSLATSGNNEQFF. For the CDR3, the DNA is TGTGCCAGCAGCTTGGCTACTAGCGGAAACAATGAGCAGTTCTTC. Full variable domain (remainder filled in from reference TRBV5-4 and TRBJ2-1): ETGVTQSPTHLIKTRGQQVTLRCSSQSGHNTVSWYQQALGQGPQFIFQYYREEENGRGNFPPRFSGLQFPNYSSELNVNALELDDSALYLCASSLATSGNNEQFFGPGTRLTVL.

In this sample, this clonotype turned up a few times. The CDR3 region is CASSGGRDEQYF. CDR3 DNA sequence: TGTGCCAGCAGTGGCGGGCGGGACGAGCAGTACTTC. This chain joins TRBV6-6 and TRBJ2-7; tentatively, D is TRBD2 (5 bases). Germline V gene lookup returns CDR1 MNHNY and CDR2 SVGAGI (reference sequence). V dropped 5 bases and J dropped 5 bases, with 10 bases sitting between them. The CDR3 loop spans 12 amino acids.

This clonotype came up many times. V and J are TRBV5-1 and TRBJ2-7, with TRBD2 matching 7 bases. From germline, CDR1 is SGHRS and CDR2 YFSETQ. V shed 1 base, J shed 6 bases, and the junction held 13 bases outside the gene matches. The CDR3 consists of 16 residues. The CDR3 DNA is TGCGCCAGCAGCTTGTTGGCTAGCGGACTCCAGGGCGAGCAGTACTTC. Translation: CASSLLASGLQGEQYF.

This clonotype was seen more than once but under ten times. The CDR3 region is CASSLKGPISGNTIYF. As DNA, the CDR3 is TGTGCCAGCAGCTTGAAAGGTCCCATCTCTGGAAACACCATATATTTT. V gene TRBV7-3 combines with J gene TRBJ1-3; D is undetermined. CDR1 is SGHTA, CDR2 FQGTGA, per germline. The CDR3 totals 16 residues. The V end was cut by 3 bases, the J end by 0 bases, with 12 bases between.